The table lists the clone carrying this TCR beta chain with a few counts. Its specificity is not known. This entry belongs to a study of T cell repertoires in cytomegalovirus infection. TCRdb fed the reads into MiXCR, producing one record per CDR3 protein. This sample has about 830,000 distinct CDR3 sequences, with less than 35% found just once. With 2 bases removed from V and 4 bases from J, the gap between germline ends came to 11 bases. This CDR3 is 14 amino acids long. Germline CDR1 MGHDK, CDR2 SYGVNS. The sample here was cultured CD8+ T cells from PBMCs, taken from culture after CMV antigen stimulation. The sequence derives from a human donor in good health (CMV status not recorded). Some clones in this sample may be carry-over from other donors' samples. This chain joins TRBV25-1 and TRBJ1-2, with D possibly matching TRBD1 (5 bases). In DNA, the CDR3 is TGTGCCAGCAGTGAACCGACGGGGCTCTATGGCTACACCTTC. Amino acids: CASSEPTGLYGYTF.